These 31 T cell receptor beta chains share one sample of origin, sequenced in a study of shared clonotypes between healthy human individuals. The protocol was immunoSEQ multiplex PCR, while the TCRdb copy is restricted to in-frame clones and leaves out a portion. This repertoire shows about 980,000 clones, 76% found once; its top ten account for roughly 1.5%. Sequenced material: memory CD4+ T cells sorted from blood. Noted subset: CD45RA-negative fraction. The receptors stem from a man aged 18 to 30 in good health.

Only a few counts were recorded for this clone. The CDR3 sequence is CASSQDWVGTDGSSRKLFF. The CDR3 DNA follows: TGCGCCAGCAGCCAAGACTGGGTTGGAACAGACGGGAGTTCGAGAAAACTGTTTTTT. V usage is TRBV4-1 and J usage is TRBJ1-4; D is uncertain. The CDR3 has 19 amino acids. The V gene lost 0 bases and the J gene lost 10 bases, with 27 bases spanning the gap. The germline V gene has CDR1 MGHRA and CDR2 YSYEKL.

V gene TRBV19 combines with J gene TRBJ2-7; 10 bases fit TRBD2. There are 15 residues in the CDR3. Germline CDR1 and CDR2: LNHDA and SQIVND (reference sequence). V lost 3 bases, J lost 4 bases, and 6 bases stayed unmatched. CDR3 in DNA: TGTGCCAGTAGTATGATGAGCGGGGGGGCTTACGAGCAGTACTTC. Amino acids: CASSMMSGGAYEQYF.

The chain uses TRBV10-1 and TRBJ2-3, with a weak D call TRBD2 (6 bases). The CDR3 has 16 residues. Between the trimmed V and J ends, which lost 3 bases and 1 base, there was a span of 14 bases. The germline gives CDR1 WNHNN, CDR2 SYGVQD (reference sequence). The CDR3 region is CASSDGTSSGTDTQYF. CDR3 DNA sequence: TGCGCCAGCAGTGATGGGACTTCCAGCGGCACAGATACGCAGTATTTT.

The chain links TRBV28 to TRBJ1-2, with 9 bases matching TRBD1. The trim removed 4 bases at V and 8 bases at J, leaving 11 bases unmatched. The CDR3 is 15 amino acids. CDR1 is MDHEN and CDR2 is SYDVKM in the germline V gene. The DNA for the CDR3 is TGTGCCAGCAGTTCCCCGGGACAGGGTCTTCGGGGCTACACCTTC. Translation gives CASSSPGQGLRGYTF.

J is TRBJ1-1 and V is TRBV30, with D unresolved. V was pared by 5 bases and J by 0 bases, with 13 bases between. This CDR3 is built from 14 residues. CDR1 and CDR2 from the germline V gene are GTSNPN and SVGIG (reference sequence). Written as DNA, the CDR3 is TGTGCCTGGGTGCCGCGGGGTATGAACACTGAAGCTTTCTTT. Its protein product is CAWVPRGMNTEAFF.

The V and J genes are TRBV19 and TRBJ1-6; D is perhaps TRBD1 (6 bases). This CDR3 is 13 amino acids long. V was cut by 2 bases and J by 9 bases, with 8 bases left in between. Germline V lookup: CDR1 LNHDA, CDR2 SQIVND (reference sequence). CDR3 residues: CASSIPGVSPLHF. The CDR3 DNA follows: TGTGCCAGTAGTATACCAGGGGTTTCACCCCTCCACTTT. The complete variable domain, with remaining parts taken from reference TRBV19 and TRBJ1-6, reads DGGITQSPKYLFRKEGQNVTLSCEQNLNHDAMYWYRQDPGQGLRLIYYSQIVNDFQKGDIAEGYSVSREKKESFPLTVTSAQKNPTAFYLCASSIPGVSPLHFGNGTRLTVT.

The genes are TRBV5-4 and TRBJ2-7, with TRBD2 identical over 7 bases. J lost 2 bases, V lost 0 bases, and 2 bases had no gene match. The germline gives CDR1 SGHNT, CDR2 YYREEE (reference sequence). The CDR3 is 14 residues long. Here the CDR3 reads CASSLGGGPYEQYF. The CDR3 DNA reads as TGTGCCAGCAGCTTGGGCGGGGGTCCCTACGAGCAGTACTTC. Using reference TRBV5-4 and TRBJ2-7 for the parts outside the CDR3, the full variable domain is ETGVTQSPTHLIKTRGQQVTLRCSSQSGHNTVSWYQQALGQGPQFIFQYYREEENGRGNFPPRFSGLQFPNYSSELNVNALELDDSALYLCASSLGGGPYEQYFGPGTRLTVT.

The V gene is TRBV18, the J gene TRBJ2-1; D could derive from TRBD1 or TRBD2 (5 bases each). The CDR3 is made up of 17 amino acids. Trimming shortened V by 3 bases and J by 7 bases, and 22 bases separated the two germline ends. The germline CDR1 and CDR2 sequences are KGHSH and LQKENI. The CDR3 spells CASSPLGPGTERNEQFF. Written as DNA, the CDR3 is TGTGCCAGCTCACCGTTAGGACCCGGGACCGAACGAAATGAGCAGTTCTTC.

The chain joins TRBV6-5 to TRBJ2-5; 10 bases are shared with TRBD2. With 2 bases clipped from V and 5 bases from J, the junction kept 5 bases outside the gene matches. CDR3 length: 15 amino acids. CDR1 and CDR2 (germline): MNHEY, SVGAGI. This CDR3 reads CASSYSGGAGETQYF. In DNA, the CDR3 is TGTGCCAGCAGTTACAGCGGGGGGGCCGGGGAGACCCAGTACTTC.

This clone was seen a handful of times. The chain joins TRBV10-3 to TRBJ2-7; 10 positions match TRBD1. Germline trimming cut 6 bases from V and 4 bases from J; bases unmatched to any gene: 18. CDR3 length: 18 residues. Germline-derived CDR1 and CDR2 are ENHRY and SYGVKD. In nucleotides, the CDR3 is TGTGCCATCAGATTAGACAGGGGGCTGATGACCAACGGTTACGAGCAGTACTTC. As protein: CAIRLDRGLMTNGYEQYF.

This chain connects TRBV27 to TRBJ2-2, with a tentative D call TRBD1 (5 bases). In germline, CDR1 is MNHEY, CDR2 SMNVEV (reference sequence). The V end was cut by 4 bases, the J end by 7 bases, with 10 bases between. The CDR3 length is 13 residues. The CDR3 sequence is CASSSQGIGELFF. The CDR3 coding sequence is TGTGCCAGCAGTTCTCAGGGTATCGGGGAGCTGTTTTTT.

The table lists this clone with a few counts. The CDR3 loop is CASSPLAGNTDTQYF. Here the CDR3 DNA reads TGTGCCAGCAGCCCCCTAGCGGGAAACACAGATACGCAGTATTTT. The J gene is TRBJ2-3, the V gene TRBV5-5; TRBD2 matches 9 bases. The ends lost 4 bases at V and 2 bases at J; junction bases unmatched: 5. The CDR3 is 15 amino acids. CDR1 is SGHKS and CDR2 is YYEKEE in the germline V gene (reference sequence).

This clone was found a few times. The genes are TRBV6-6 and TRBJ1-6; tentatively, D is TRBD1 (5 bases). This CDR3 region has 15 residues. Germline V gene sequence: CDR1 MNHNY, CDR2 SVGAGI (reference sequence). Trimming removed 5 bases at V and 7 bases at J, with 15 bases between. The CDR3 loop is CASSRGGMGNSPLHF. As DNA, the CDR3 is TGTGCCAGCAGTCGCGGGGGGATGGGGAATTCACCCCTCCACTTT.

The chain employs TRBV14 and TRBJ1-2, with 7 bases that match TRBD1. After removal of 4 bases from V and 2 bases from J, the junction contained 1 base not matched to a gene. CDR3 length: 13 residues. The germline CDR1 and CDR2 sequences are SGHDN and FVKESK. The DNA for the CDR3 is TGTGCCAGCAGCCTGGGACAGAACTATGGCTACACCTTC. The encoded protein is CASSLGQNYGYTF.

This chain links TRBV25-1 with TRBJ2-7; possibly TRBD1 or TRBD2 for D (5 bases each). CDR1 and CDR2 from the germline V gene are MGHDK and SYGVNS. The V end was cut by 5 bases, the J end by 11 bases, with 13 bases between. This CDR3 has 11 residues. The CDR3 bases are TGTGCCAGCAGTCTTTGGGGGAAGGAGTACTTC. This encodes CASSLWGKEYF.

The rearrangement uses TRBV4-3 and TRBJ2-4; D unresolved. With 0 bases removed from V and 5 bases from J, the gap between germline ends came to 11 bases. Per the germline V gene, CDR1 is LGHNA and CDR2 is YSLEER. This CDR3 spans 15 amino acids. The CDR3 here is CASSQEGTAENIQYF. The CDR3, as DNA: TGCGCCAGCAGCCAAGAAGGAACAGCTGAAAACATTCAGTACTTC.

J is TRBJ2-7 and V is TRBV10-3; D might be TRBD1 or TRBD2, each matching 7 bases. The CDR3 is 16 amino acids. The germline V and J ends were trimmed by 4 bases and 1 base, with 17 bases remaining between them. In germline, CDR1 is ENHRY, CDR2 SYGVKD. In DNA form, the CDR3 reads TGTGCCATCAGTGGCCCCCAGGGGGGGCGATCCTACGAGCAGTACTTC. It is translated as CAISGPQGGRSYEQYF.

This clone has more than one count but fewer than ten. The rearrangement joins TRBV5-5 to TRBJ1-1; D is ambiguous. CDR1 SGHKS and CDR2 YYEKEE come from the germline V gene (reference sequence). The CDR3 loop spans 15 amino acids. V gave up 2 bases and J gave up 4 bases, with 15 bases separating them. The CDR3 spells CASSLRVGAGTEAFF. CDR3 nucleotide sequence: TGTGCCAGCAGCTTACGAGTGGGCGCGGGCACTGAAGCTTTCTTT.

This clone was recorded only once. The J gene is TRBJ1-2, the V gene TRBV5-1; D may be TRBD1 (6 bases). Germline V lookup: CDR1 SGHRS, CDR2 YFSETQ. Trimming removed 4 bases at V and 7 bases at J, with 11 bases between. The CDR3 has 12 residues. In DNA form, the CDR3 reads TGCGCCAGCAGCCAGGACAGTTTTGGCTACACCTTC. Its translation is CASSQDSFGYTF.

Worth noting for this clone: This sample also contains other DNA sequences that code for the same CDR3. CDR3 amino acids: CASSSSGSGANVLTF. The CDR3 DNA reads as TGTGCCAGTAGCTCCTCCGGCTCTGGGGCCAACGTCCTGACTTTC. The rearrangement joins TRBV19 to TRBJ2-6, with D hard to call. Germline CDR1 reads LNHDA; CDR2 reads SQIVND (reference sequence). Trimming shortened V by 6 bases and J by 0 bases, and 9 bases separated the two germline ends. The CDR3 runs to 15 residues. The complete variable domain, with remaining parts taken from reference TRBV19 and TRBJ2-6, reads DGGITQSPKYLFRKEGQNVTLSCEQNLNHDAMYWYRQDPGQGLRLIYYSQIVNDFQKGDIAEGYSVSREKKESFPLTVTSAQKNPTAFYLCASSSSGSGANVLTFGAGSRLTVL.

CDR3 sequence reads: CASRPGTPYGYTF. CDR3 nucleotides: TGTGCCAGCCGGCCCGGAACTCCCTATGGCTACACCTTC. The gene calls are TRBV2 and TRBJ1-2, with no clear D. V lost 8 bases to trimming and J lost 4 bases, with 14 bases between them. CDR1 SNHLY and CDR2 FYNNEI come from the germline V gene. The CDR3 is 13 residues long.

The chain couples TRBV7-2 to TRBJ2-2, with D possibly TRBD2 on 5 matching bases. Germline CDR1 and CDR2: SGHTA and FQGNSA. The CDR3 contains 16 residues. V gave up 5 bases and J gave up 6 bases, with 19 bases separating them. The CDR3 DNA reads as TGTGCCAGCAGCGCCGCAGGAGGCGCCCCCCCCGGGGAGCTGTTTTTT. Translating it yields CASSAAGGAPPGELFF.

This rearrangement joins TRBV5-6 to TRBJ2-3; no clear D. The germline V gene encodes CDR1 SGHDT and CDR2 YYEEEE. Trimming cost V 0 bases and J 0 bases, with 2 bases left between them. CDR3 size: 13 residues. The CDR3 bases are TGTGCCAGCAGCTTGGTTAGCACAGATACGCAGTATTTT. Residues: CASSLVSTDTQYF.

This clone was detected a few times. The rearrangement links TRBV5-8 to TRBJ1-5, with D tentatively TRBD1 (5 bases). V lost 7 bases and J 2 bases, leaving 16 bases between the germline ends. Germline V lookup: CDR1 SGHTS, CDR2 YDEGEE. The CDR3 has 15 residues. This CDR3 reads CASGLLGGGNQPQHF. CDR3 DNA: TGTGCCAGCGGGCTGCTGGGGGGAGGCAATCAGCCCCAGCATTTT.

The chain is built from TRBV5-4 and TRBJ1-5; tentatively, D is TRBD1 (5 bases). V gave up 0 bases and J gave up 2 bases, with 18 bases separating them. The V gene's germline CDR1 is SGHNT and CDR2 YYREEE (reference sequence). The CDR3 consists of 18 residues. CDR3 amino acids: CASSLARKGPGCNQPQHF. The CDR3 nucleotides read TGTGCCAGCAGCTTGGCCCGTAAGGGGCCCGGGTGCAATCAGCCCCAGCATTTT. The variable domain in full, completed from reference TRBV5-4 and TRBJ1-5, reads ETGVTQSPTHLIKTRGQQVTLRCSSQSGHNTVSWYQQALGQGPQFIFQYYREEENGRGNFPPRFSGLQFPNYSSELNVNALELDDSALYLCASSLARKGPGCNQPQHFGDGTRLSIL.

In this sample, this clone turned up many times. The CDR3 DNA reads TGTGCCAGCAGCTCACTTGGACAGGGCACTAACTATGGCTACACCTTC. Translation: CASSSLGQGTNYGYTF. J is TRBJ1-2 and V is TRBV28, with TRBD1 identical over 8 bases. The CDR3 totals 16 residues. V lost 6 bases, J lost 0 bases, and 9 bases stayed unmatched. Germline lookup yields CDR1 MDHEN and CDR2 SYDVKM.

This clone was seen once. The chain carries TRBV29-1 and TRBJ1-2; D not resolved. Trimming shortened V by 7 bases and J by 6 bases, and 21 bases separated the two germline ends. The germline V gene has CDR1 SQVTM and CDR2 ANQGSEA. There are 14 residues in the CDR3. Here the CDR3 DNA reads TGCAGCGCGCCCGTTTTTGGTCATTATGATGGCTACACCTTC. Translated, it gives CSAPVFGHYDGYTF.

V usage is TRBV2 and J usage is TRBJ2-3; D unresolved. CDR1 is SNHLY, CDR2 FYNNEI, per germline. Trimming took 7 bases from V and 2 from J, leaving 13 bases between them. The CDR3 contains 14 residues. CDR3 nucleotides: TGTGCCAGCACCAAGGGTGTGGACACAGATACGCAGTATTTT. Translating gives CASTKGVDTDTQYF.

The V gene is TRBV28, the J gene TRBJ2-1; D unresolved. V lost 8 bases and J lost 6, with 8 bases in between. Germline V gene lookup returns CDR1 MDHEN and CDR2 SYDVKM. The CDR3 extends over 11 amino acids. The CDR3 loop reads CASHSSNEQFF. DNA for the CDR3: TGTGCCAGCCACTCGAGCAATGAGCAGTTCTTC. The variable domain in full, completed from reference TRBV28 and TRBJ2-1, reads DVKVTQSSRYLVKRTGEKVFLECVQDMDHENMFWYRQDPGLGLRLIYFSYDVKMKEKGDIPEGYSVSREKKERFSLILESASTNQTSMYLCASHSSNEQFFGPGTRLTVL.

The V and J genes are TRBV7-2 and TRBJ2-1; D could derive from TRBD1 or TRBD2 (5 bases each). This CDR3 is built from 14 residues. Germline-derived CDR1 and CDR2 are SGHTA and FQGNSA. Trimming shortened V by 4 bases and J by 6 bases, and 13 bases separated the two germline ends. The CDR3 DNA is TGTGCCAGCAGCTCGGGCTGGGGGAGCAATGAGCAGTTCTTC. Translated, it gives CASSSGWGSNEQFF.

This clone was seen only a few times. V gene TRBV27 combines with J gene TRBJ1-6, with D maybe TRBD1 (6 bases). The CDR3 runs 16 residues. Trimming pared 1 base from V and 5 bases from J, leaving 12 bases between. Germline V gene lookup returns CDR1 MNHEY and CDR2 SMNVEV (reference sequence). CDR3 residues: CASSLFGTTNNSPLHF. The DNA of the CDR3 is TGTGCCAGCAGTTTATTCGGGACAACTAATAATTCACCCCTCCACTTT.